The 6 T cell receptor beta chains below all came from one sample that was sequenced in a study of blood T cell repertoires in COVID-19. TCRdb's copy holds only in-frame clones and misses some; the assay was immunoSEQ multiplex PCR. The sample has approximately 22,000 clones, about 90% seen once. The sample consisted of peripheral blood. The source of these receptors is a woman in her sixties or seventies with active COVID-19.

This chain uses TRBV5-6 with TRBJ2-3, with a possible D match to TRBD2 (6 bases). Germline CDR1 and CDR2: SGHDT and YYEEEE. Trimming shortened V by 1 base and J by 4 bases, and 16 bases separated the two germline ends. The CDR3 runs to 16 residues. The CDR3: CASSLWLTGSADTQYF. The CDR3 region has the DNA TGTGCCAGCAGCTTGTGGCTAACCGGGAGTGCAGATACGCAGTATTTT.

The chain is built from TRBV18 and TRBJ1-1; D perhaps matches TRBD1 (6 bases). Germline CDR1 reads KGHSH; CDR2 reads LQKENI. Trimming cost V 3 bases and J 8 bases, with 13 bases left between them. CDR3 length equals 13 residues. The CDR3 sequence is CASSPSLDREAFF. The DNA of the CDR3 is TGTGCCAGCTCACCCTCTTTGGACAGAGAAGCTTTCTTT. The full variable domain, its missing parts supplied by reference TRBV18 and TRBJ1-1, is NAGVMQNPRHLVRRRGQEARLRCSPMKGHSHVYWYRQLPEEGLKFMVYLQKENIIDESGMPKERFSAEFPKEGPSILRIQQVVRGDSAAYFCASSPSLDREAFFGQGTRLTVV.

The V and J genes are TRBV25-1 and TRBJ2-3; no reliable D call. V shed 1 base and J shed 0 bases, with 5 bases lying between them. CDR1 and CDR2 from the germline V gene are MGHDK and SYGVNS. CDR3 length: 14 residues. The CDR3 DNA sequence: TGTGCCAGCAGTGAATGGGCCAGCACAGATACGCAGTATTTT. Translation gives CASSEWASTDTQYF.

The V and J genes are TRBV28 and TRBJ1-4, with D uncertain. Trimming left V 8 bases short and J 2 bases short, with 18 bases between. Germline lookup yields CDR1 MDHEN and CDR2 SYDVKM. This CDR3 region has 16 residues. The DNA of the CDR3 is TGTGCCAGCTCATCCGTTAGAGAGGCTACTAATGAAAAACTGTTTTTT. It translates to CASSSVREATNEKLFF. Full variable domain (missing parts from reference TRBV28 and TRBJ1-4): DVKVTQSSRYLVKRTGEKVFLECVQDMDHENMFWYRQDPGLGLRLIYFSYDVKMKEKGDIPEGYSVSREKKERFSLILESASTNQTSMYLCASSSVREATNEKLFFGSGTQLSVL.

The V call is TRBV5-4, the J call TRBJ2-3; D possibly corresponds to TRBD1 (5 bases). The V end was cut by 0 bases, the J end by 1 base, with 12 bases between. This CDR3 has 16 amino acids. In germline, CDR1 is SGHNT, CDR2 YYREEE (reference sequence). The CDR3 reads CASSLGGVRGTDTQYF. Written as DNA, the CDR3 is TGTGCCAGCAGCTTGGGCGGTGTCAGGGGCACAGATACGCAGTATTTT.

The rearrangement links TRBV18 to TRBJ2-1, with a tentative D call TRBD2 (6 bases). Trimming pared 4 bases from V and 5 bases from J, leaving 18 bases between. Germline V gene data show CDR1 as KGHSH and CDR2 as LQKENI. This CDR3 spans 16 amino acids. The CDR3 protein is CASSRGVAVSDNEQFF. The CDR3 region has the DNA TGTGCCAGCTCACGGGGGGTAGCGGTCTCGGACAATGAGCAGTTCTTC.